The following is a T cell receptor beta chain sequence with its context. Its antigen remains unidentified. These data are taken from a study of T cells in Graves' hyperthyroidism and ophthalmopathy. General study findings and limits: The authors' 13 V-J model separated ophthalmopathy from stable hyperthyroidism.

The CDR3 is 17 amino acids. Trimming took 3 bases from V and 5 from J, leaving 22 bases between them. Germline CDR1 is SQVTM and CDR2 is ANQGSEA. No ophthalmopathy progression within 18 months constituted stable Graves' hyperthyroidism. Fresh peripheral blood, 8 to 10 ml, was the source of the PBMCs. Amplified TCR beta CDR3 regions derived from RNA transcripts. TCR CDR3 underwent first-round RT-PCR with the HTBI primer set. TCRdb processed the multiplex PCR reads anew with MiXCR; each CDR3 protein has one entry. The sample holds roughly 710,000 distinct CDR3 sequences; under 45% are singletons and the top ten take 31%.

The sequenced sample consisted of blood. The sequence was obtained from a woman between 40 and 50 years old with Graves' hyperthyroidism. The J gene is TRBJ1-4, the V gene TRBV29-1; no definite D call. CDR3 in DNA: TGCAGCGTTGACGACGGGGTAGATGAGCAGTCAAATGAAAAACTGTTTTTT. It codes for CSVDDGVDEQSNEKLFF.